These 8 T cell receptor beta chains share one sample of origin, sequenced in a study of cytomegalovirus exposure and HLA in healthy donors. The method was immunoSEQ multiplex PCR; TCRdb's version includes in-frame clones alone and lacks a portion of them. Of 100,000 to 150,000 clones in the sample, about nine tenths were seen once. Sequencing was done on a sample of PBMCs. These receptors all stem from a man aged 30 to 39 in good health and CMV-seronegative.

The chain combines TRBV7-2 with TRBJ1-2; D not resolved. Deletions cut 5 bases from V and 6 bases from J, with 7 bases between. Germline V lookup: CDR1 SGHTA, CDR2 FQGNSA. The CDR3 runs to 11 residues. The CDR3 DNA sequence: TGTGCCAGCAGCCAATCAGATGGCTACACCTTC. It codes for CASSQSDGYTF.

This chain joins TRBV2 and TRBJ1-2; 12 nucleotides match TRBD1. J gave up 4 bases and V 10 bases, and 7 bases lay outside the gene matches. Germline V gene sequence: CDR1 SNHLY, CDR2 FYNNEI. The CDR3 runs 14 residues. This chain's CDR3 is CATAGQGAVYGYTF. In DNA, the CDR3 is TGTGCCACCGCGGGACAGGGGGCGGTCTATGGCTACACCTTC.

The chain combines TRBV29-1 with TRBJ2-1, with 8 bases that match TRBD2. The germline gives CDR1 SQVTM, CDR2 ANQGSEA. This CDR3 comprises 14 residues. J lost 4 bases, V lost 5 bases, and 7 bases had no gene match. Here the CDR3 reads CSVLPGGFYNEQFF. DNA for the CDR3: TGCAGCGTTCTTCCGGGAGGGTTTTACAATGAGCAGTTCTTC.

This clone has only a few counts. The chain is built from TRBV19 and TRBJ2-1; 8 positions agree with TRBD2. Germline V gives CDR1 LNHDA, CDR2 SQIVND (reference sequence). The CDR3 runs 14 residues. The V gene end was trimmed by 10 bases and the J gene end by 5 bases; junction bases not matched to a gene: 10. The DNA of the CDR3 is TGTGCCACCAGCCCTAGCGGGTGGAACAATGAGCAGTTCTTC. It codes for CATSPSGWNNEQFF. Full variable domain (rest looked up from reference TRBV19 and TRBJ2-1): DGGITQSPKYLFRKEGQNVTLSCEQNLNHDAMYWYRQDPGQGLRLIYYSQIVNDFQKGDIAEGYSVSREKKESFPLTVTSAQKNPTAFYLCATSPSGWNNEQFFGPGTRLTVL.

CDR3 sequence: CASSLTDRQAYGYTF. CDR3 nucleotide sequence: TGCGCCAGCAGCTTGACCGATAGACAGGCTTATGGCTACACCTTC. This chain connects TRBV5-1 to TRBJ1-2, with D perhaps TRBD1 (6 bases). CDR3 length: 15 residues. V was cut by 1 base and J by 5 bases, with 15 bases left in between. CDR1 SGHRS and CDR2 YFSETQ come from the germline V gene.

This chain connects TRBV6-6 to TRBJ1-4; 7 bases are a match to TRBD1. V shed 10 bases and J 7 bases; nucleotides not matched to a gene: 12. The CDR3 is 14 amino acids. Germline values: CDR1 MNHNY, CDR2 SVGAGI (reference sequence). For the CDR3, the DNA is TGTGCCATCCGACAGGGCTTGGTGGCTGAAAAACTGTTTTTT. Translated: CAIRQGLVAEKLFF.

The rearrangement uses TRBV11-2 and TRBJ1-2, with TRBD1 matching 9 bases. After removal of 4 bases from V and 8 bases from J, the junction contained 5 bases not matched to a gene. Per germline, CDR1 SGHAT and CDR2 FQNNGV. CDR3 length equals 13 residues. CDR3 DNA: TGTGCCAGCAGCTGGGGACAGGGTGTCGGCTACACCTTC. Protein product: CASSWGQGVGYTF.

The chain is built from TRBV5-6 and TRBJ2-2, with D possibly matching TRBD1 (5 bases). The germline V gene has CDR1 SGHDT and CDR2 YYEEEE. The V end was cut by 1 base, the J end by 6 bases, with 10 bases between. The CDR3 runs 14 residues. The CDR3 nucleotides read TGTGCCAGCAGCTTGTCAGGGTGGCCCGGGGAGCTGTTTTTT. Translated, it gives CASSLSGWPGELFF.